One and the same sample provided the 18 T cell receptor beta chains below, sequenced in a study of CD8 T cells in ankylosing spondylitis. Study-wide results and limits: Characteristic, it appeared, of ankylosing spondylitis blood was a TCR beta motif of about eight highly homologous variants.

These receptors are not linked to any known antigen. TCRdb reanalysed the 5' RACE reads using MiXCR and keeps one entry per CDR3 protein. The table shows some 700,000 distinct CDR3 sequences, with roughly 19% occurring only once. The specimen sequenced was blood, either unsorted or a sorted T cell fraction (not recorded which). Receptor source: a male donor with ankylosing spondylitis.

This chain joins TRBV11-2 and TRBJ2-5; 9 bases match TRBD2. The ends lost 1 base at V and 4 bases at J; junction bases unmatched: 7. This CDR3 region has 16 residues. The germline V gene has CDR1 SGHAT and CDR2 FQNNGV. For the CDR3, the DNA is TGTGCCAGCAGCTTAGTCCTGGGGCGGGGGGGAGAGACCCAGTACTTC. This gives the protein CASSLVLGRGGETQYF. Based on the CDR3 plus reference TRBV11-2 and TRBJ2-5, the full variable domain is EAGVAQSPRYKIIEKRQSVAFWCNPISGHATLYWYQQILGQGPKLLIQFQNNGVVDDSQLPKDRFSAERLKGVDSTLKIQPAKLEDSAVYLCASSLVLGRGGETQYFGPGTRLLVL.

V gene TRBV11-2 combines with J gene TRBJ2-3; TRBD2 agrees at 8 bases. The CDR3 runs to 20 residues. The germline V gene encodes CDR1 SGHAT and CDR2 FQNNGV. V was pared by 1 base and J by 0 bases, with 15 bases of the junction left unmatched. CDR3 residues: CASSLGDPFFGGDSTDTQYF. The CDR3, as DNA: TGTGCCAGCAGCTTAGGAGACCCTTTTTTCGGGGGGGACAGCACAGATACGCAGTATTTT.

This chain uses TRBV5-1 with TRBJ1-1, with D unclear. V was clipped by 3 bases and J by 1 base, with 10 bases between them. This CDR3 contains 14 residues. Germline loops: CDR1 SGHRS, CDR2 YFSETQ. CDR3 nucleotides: TGCGCCAGCAGCTCGGACCCTCCGAACACTGAAGCTTTCTTT. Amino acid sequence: CASSSDPPNTEAFF. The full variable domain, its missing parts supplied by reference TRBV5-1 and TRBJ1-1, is KAGVTQTPRYLIKTRGQQVTLSCSPISGHRSVSWYQQTPGQGLQFLFEYFSETQRNKGNFPGRFSGRQFSNSRSEMNVSTLELGDSALYLCASSSDPPNTEAFFGQGTRLTVV.

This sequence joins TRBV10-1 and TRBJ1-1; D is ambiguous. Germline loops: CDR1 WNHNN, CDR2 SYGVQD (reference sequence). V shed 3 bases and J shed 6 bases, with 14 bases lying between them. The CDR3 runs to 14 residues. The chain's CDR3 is CASSDGSYRAEAFF. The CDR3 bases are TGCGCCAGCAGTGACGGCAGCTATAGGGCTGAAGCTTTCTTT.

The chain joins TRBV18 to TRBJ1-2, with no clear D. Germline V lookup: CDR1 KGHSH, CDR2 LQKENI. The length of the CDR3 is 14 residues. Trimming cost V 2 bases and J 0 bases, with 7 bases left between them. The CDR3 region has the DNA TGTGCCAGCTCACCAGAGGTTACTAACTATGGCTACACCTTC. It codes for CASSPEVTNYGYTF.

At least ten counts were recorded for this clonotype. DNA of the CDR3: TGTGCCAGTGGTGGAGCGGGGGGCCCCGGCGGTGAGCAGTTCTTC. Translation: CASGGAGGPGGEQFF. V usage is TRBV19 and J usage is TRBJ2-1; 9 bases line up with TRBD2. CDR1 and CDR2 (germline): LNHDA, SQIVND (reference sequence). V dropped 8 bases and J dropped 9; count of bases not matched to a gene: 14. The CDR3 sequence is 15 residues long.

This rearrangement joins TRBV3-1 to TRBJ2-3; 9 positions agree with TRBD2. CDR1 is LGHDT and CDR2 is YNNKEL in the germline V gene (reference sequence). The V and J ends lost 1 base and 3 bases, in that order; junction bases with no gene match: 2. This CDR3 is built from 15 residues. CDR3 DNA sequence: TGTGCCAGCAGCCAAGTTAGCGGGGGTACAGATACGCAGTATTTT. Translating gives CASSQVSGGTDTQYF.

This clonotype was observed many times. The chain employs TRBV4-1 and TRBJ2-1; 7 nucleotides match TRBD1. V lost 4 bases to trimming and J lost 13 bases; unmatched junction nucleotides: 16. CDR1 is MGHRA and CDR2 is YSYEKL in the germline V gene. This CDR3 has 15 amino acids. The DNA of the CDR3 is TGCGCCAGCAGCCTTCTCCAAGGGACAGTCCGTAACCAGTTCTTC. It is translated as CASSLLQGTVRNQFF.

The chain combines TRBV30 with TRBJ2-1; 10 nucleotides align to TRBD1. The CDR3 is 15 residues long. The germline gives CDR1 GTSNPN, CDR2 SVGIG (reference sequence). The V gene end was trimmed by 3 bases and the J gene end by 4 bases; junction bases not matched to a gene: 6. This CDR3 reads CAWSGGTGVYNEQFF. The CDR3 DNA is TGTGCCTGGAGCGGAGGGACAGGGGTATACAATGAGCAGTTCTTC.

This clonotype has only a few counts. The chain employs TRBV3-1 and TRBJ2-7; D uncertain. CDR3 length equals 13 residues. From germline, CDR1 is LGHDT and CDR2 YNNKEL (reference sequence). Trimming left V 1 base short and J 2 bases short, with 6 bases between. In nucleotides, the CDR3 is TGTGCCAGCAGCCAAGTCTTGCCCTACGAGCAGTACTTC. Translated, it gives CASSQVLPYEQYF.

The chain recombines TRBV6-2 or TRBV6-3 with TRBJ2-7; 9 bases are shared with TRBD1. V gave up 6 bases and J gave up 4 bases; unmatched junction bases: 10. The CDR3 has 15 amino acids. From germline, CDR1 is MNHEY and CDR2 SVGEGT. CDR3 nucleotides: TGTGCCAGCAGCTCCGGGGGACAGGGACGTTACGAGCAGTACTTC. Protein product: CASSSGGQGRYEQYF.

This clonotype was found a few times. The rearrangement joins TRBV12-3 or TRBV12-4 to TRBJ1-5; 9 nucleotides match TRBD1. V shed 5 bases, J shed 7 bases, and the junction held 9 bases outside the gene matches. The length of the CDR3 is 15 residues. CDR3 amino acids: CASSQWTGATQPQHF. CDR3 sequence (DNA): TGTGCCAGCAGTCAGTGGACAGGGGCAACCCAGCCCCAGCATTTT.

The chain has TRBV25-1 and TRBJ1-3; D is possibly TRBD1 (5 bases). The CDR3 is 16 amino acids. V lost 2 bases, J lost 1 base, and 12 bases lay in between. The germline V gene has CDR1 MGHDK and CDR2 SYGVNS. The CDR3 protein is CASSEKGRSSGNTIYF. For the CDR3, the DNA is TGTGCCAGCAGTGAAAAGGGACGGTCGTCTGGAAACACCATATATTTT.

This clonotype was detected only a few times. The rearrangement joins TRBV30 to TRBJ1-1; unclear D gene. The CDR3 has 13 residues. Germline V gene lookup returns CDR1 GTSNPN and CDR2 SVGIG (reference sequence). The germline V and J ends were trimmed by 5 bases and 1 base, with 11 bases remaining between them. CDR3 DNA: TGTGCCTGGGCCACACGGGCGAACACTGAAGCTTTCTTT. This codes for CAWATRANTEAFF. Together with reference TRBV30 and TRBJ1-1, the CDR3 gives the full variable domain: SQTIHQWPATLVQPVGSPLSLECTVEGTSNPNLYWYRQAAGRGLQLLFYSVGIGQISSEVPQNLSASRPQDRQFILSSKKLLLSDSGFYLCAWATRANTEAFFGQGTRLTVV.

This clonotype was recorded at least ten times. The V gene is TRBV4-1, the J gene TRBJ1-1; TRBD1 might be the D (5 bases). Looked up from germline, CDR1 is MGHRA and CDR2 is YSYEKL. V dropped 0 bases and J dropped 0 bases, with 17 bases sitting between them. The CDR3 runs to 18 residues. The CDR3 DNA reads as TGCGCCAGCAGCCAAGACGTGTGGGGGTCCCGCATGAACACTGAAGCTTTCTTT. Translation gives CASSQDVWGSRMNTEAFF.

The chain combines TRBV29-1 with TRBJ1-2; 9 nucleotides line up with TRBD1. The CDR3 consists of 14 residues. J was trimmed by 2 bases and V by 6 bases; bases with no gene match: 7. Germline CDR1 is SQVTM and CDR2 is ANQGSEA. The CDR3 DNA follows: TGCAGCGTGCCTTACAGGGGGCGAAACTATGGCTACACCTTC. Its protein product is CSVPYRGRNYGYTF.

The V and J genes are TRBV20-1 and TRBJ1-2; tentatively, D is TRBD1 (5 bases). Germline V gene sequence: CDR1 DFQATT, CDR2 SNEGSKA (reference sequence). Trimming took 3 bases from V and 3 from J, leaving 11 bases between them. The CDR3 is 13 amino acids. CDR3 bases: TGCAGTGCTAGCCGGGGGGTCGACTATGGCTACACCTTC. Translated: CSASRGVDYGYTF.

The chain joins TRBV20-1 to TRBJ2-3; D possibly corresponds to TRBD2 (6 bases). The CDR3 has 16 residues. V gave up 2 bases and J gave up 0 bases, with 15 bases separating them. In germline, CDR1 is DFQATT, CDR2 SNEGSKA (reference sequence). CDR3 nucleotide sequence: TGCAGTGCTAGAACGCGAGAGAGCGGGAGCACAGATACGCAGTATTTT. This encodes CSARTRESGSTDTQYF.